This T cell receptor (beta chain) was sequenced for a study of blood T cell repertoires in COVID-19. Study information: Spain, Italy and the United States supplied samples that represented acute and convalescent COVID-19. Nucleic acid was either cDNA or gDNA, and it came from T cells, B-cell-depleted T cells, or PBMCs.

Authors' methods: Nucleated cell number was recorded as an estimate derived from reference gene primer amplification. Here immunoSEQ multiplex PCR was the method, and the copy in TCRdb shows in-frame clones only, minus some. The V and J calls and clone size were taken over from that table, and D and trimming were inferred from the DNA. The sample has approximately 84,000 clones, 90% seen once. The sequence derives from a human donor with active COVID-19. The donor label of this sample is uncertain. The sample taken for sequencing was peripheral blood.

This chain's CDR3 is CASSSQAGGRSETQYF. CDR3 in DNA: TGTGCCAGCAGTTCCCAAGCGGGGGGGCGGTCGGAGACCCAGTACTTC. The chain carries TRBV6-5 and TRBJ2-5, with TRBD2 matching 10 bases. After removal of 4 bases from V and 5 bases from J, the junction contained 10 bases not matched to a gene. This CDR3 has 16 residues. The germline gives CDR1 MNHEY, CDR2 SVGAGI.